This TCR beta chain emerged from a study of control samples from healthy donors and cancer patients. Clones were read by immunoSEQ multiplex PCR, and TCRdb kept only the in-frame ones, dropping some. Of approximately 97,000 clones in the sample, about 91% were seen once. The CDR3 consists of 15 residues. Germline CDR1 is MDHEN and CDR2 is SYDVKM. V was clipped by 5 bases and J by 7 bases, with 18 bases between them. The chain combines TRBV28 with TRBJ1-5; D gene ambiguous. The sample was blood. The TCR was taken from a woman under 30 in good health. CDR3 in amino acids: CASSPQSGSGQPQHF. The CDR3 bases are TGTGCCAGCAGTCCCCAATCTGGGAGCGGGCAGCCCCAGCATTTT.